These 28 T cell receptor beta chains came from one sample sequenced in a study of human T cells and chemical hapten exposure. Time point described: patch test 2, 6 weeks after DPC sensitization. Treatment indicated: therapeutic diphenylcyclopropenone sensitization with weekly scalp DPC. Each CDR3 protein is one row after TCRdb ran MiXCR on the RACE reads. The profile shows a few hundred thousand distinct CDR3 sequences, about 6.9% of them singletons. This material consisted of whole blood, taken in connection with sensitization to the hapten diphenylcyclopropenone (DPC). The receptor set was obtained from a young woman with alopecia areata. Some clones in this sample may be carry-over from other donors' samples.

This clonotype was observed at least ten times. This chain connects TRBV4-1 to TRBJ1-5, with D possibly being TRBD1 (6 bases). The CDR3 covers 16 residues. Germline values: CDR1 MGHRA, CDR2 YSYEKL. The V gene lost 3 bases and the J gene lost 2 bases, with 14 bases spanning the gap. Here the CDR3 DNA reads TGCGCCAGCAGCCAGGTTACAGGGACCGGCAATCAGCCCCAGCATTTT. Protein sequence: CASSQVTGTGNQPQHF.

CDR3 loop: CASSPGSGGSDTQYF. DNA for the CDR3: TGTGCCAGCAGCCCGGGGAGCGGGGGGTCAGATACGCAGTATTTT. This sequence joins TRBV7-2 and TRBJ2-3, with 9 bases identical to TRBD2. Losses at the gene ends were 5 bases for V and 4 bases for J; bases not matched to a gene: 7. The germline CDR1 and CDR2 sequences are SGHTA and FQGNSA. The CDR3 runs 15 residues. Looking up the rest from reference TRBV7-2 and TRBJ2-3 gives the full variable domain: GAGVSQSPSNKVTEKGKDVELRCDPISGHTALYWYRQSLGQGLEFLIYFQGNSAPDKSGLPSDRFSAERTGGSVSTLTIQRTQQEDSAVYLCASSPGSGGSDTQYFGPGTRLTVL.

This clonotype was picked up many times. V is TRBV7-9 and J is TRBJ1-4; D uncertain. The CDR3 totals 13 residues. Trimming took off 5 bases at V and 8 bases at J, with 12 bases between the two ends. Germline CDR1 and CDR2: SEHNR and FQNEAQ (reference sequence). Here the CDR3 reads CASSAATEEKLFF. The CDR3 coding sequence is TGTGCCAGCAGCGCCGCAACCGAGGAAAAACTGTTTTTT.

This clonotype has at least ten counts. The V and J genes are TRBV6-2 or TRBV6-3 and TRBJ2-5; 9 positions match TRBD1. Germline values: CDR1 MNHEY, CDR2 SVGEGT. V lost 5 bases to trimming and J lost 2 bases; unmatched junction nucleotides: 12. The CDR3 runs to 17 residues. This CDR3 reads CASSPRPGQGPQETQYF. The DNA for the CDR3 is TGTGCCAGCAGTCCCCGCCCGGGACAGGGCCCACAAGAGACCCAGTACTTC.

The rearrangement joins TRBV10-3 to TRBJ2-7; unclear D gene. Germline V gene lookup returns CDR1 ENHRY and CDR2 SYGVKD. V dropped 3 bases and J dropped 0 bases, with 15 bases sitting between them. The CDR3 loop spans 16 amino acids. This chain's CDR3 is CAISDGPKVGSYEQYF. CDR3 sequence (DNA): TGTGCCATCAGTGATGGGCCCAAGGTAGGCTCCTACGAGCAGTACTTC.

Many counts were recorded for this clonotype. The V and J genes are TRBV27 and TRBJ2-7, with 7 nucleotides matching TRBD1. V shed 1 base, J shed 0 bases, and the junction held 18 bases outside the gene matches. Germline-derived CDR1 and CDR2 are MNHEY and SMNVEV (reference sequence). The CDR3 is made up of 20 amino acids. The CDR3 protein is CASSLFSRPGQKVFSYEQYF. CDR3 DNA: TGTGCCAGCAGTTTATTTTCGAGGCCGGGACAGAAGGTTTTCTCCTACGAGCAGTACTTC.

This clonotype has more than one count but fewer than ten. This chain uses TRBV10-3 with TRBJ2-5; 8 positions match TRBD1. Trimming took 4 bases from V and 4 from J; bases not matched to a gene: 2. The germline V gene encodes CDR1 ENHRY and CDR2 SYGVKD. This CDR3 has 13 amino acids. CDR3: CAISADRAETQYF. The CDR3 nucleotides read TGTGCCATCAGTGCGGACAGGGCAGAGACCCAGTACTTC.

A few counts support this clonotype. The CDR3 region is CASNEGARNEKLFF. Here the CDR3 DNA reads TGTGCTAGTAATGAGGGGGCCCGAAATGAAAAACTGTTTTTT. J is TRBJ1-4 and V is TRBV12-5; 7 bases are a match to TRBD1. Germline CDR1 and CDR2: LGHNT and FRNRAP. The junction had 8 bases not matched to a gene; V was cut back by 8 bases and J by 5 bases. The CDR3 length is 14 residues.

This clonotype was detected only a few times. The gene calls are TRBV20-1 and TRBJ2-2; D is perhaps TRBD1 (5 bases). The CDR3 runs to 14 residues. Germline V CDR1 and CDR2: DFQATT, SNEGSKA (reference sequence). Between the trimmed V and J ends, which lost 5 bases and 1 base, there was a span of 11 bases. The chain's CDR3 is CSALPDKNTGELFF. The CDR3 bases are TGCAGTGCTCTCCCGGACAAGAACACCGGGGAGCTGTTTTTT.

This clonotype was observed at least ten times. The chain recombines TRBV20-1 with TRBJ1-6; TRBD1 matches at 8 bases. Germline CDR1 DFQATT, CDR2 SNEGSKA (reference sequence). CDR3 length: 15 residues. Trimming removed 2 bases from V and 6 bases from J; junction bases left unmatched: 6. The CDR3 spells CSARRQGAGNSPLHF. The CDR3 nucleotides are TGCAGTGCTAGACGGCAGGGGGCCGGTAATTCACCCCTCCACTTT.

In this sample, this clonotype turned up many times. The chain is built from TRBV2 and TRBJ1-2; D call uncertain. Germline values: CDR1 SNHLY, CDR2 FYNNEI. The V and J ends lost 6 bases and 3 bases respectively, with 14 bases between them. The CDR3 spans 14 residues. The CDR3 region is CASRVAGKDYGYTF. The CDR3 DNA is TGTGCCAGCAGGGTGGCGGGCAAGGACTATGGCTACACCTTC.

This clonotype showed up many times. V is TRBV5-1 and J is TRBJ2-3; 11 nucleotides align to TRBD2. Germline loops: CDR1 SGHRS, CDR2 YFSETQ. CDR3 length: 15 residues. The V gene end was trimmed by 3 bases and the J gene end by 3 bases; junction bases not matched to a gene: 3. CDR3 sequence reads: CASSSGLAVTDTQYF. As DNA, the CDR3 is TGCGCCAGCAGCTCGGGACTAGCGGTAACAGATACGCAGTATTTT.

The genes are TRBV18 and TRBJ2-3, with 11 bases fitting TRBD2. The germline V gene has CDR1 KGHSH and CDR2 LQKENI. This CDR3 is 17 amino acids long. The J segment lost 2 bases and the V segment lost 2 bases, leaving 6 bases of the junction unmatched. CDR3 in DNA: TGTGCCAGCTCACCAAGGACTAGCGGGTCCCTCACAGATACGCAGTATTTT. Residues: CASSPRTSGSLTDTQYF.

This clonotype was observed a few times. This sequence joins TRBV6-5 and TRBJ1-6; D gene unclear. The CDR3 contains 16 residues. V lost 7 bases to trimming and J lost 3 bases, with 16 bases between them. The V gene's germline CDR1 is MNHEY and CDR2 SVGAGI. The CDR3: CASTPTSRGYNSPLHF. CDR3 nucleotides: TGTGCCAGCACCCCGACCTCACGGGGCTATAATTCACCCCTCCACTTT.

The chain couples TRBV18 to TRBJ2-1; possibly TRBD2 for D (6 bases). The CDR3 consists of 15 residues. The V end was cut by 0 bases, the J end by 4 bases, with 10 bases between. In germline, CDR1 is KGHSH, CDR2 LQKENI. CDR3 bases: TGTGCCAGCTCACCACCGCGGGGCGTGTACAATGAGCAGTTCTTC. Translating gives CASSPPRGVYNEQFF.

This clonotype was detected ten times or more. A read error may account for a junction end that differs from germline. The CDR3 DNA follows: TGCAGTGCTAGAGTCCACAGAGGCCTCTCCCACGAGCAGTACTTC. Its translation is CSARVHRGLSHEQYF. The chain is built from TRBV20-1 and TRBJ2-7; D call uncertain. Germline-derived CDR1 and CDR2 are DFQATT and SNEGSKA (reference sequence). The CDR3 length is 15 residues.

This clonotype was seen a handful of times. This chain joins TRBV7-9 and TRBJ2-1; TRBD1 agrees at 9 bases. V dropped 5 bases and J dropped 2; count of bases not matched to a gene: 7. The CDR3 sequence is 16 residues long. Germline CDR1 and CDR2: SEHNR and FQNEAQ (reference sequence). CDR3 region: CASSLGTGKAYNEQFF. Here the CDR3 DNA reads TGTGCCAGCAGCCTAGGGACAGGGAAAGCCTACAATGAGCAGTTCTTC.

This clonotype was found many times. The V gene is TRBV12-3 or TRBV12-4, the J gene TRBJ1-5; tentatively, D is TRBD1 (6 bases). V was pared by 0 bases and J by 5 bases, with 11 bases between. The CDR3 runs to 15 residues. CDR3 protein: CASSLAQGQHQPQHF. The CDR3 bases are TGTGCCAGCAGTTTAGCACAGGGCCAGCATCAGCCCCAGCATTTT.

This clonotype was seen only a few times. The V and J genes are TRBV20-1 and TRBJ1-1; D is possibly TRBD1 (5 bases). This CDR3 comprises 13 residues. Germline V gene lookup returns CDR1 DFQATT and CDR2 SNEGSKA (reference sequence). V gave up 5 bases and J gave up 1 base, with 11 bases separating them. The CDR3 here is CSAVPGPNTEAFF. The CDR3 DNA is TGCAGTGCTGTACCGGGGCCGAACACTGAAGCTTTCTTT.

This clonotype was observed a handful of times. This chain connects TRBV2 to TRBJ1-3, with TRBD1 identical over 7 bases. V shed 5 bases, J shed 4 bases, and the junction held 8 bases outside the gene matches. From germline, CDR1 is SNHLY and CDR2 FYNNEI. The length of the CDR3 is 15 residues. CDR3 residues: CASSPRTGNGNTIYF. Written as DNA, the CDR3 is TGTGCCAGCAGTCCCCGGACAGGCAACGGAAACACCATATATTTT.

As concerns this clonotype: A read error may be the cause here, since a much bigger clone is one base away. The chain joins TRBV9 to TRBJ2-1, with 9 bases that match TRBD2. The CDR3 sequence is 15 residues long. Per germline, CDR1 SGDLS and CDR2 YYNGEE. CDR3 nucleotides: TGTGTCAGCAGCGTGTTAAGCGGGGGGATCAATGAGCAGTTCTTC. Protein sequence: CVSSVLSGGINEQFF.

The chain uses TRBV4-3 and TRBJ2-4; TRBD1 aligns across 7 bases. V dropped 0 bases and J dropped 1; count of bases not matched to a gene: 0. Germline loops: CDR1 LGHNA, CDR2 YSLEER. This CDR3 is 15 amino acids long. This chain's CDR3 is CASSQEDRAKNIQYF. CDR3 coding DNA: TGCGCCAGCAGCCAAGAGGACAGGGCCAAAAACATTCAGTACTTC.

This clonotype was counted only a few times. The CDR3 DNA follows: TGTGCCAGCAGTTACCGCCCGGGCAGGGGGACAATTTTTGAGCAGTTCTTC. This sequence encodes CASSYRPGRGTIFEQFF. This rearrangement joins TRBV6-2 or TRBV6-3 to TRBJ2-1, with 7 bases fitting TRBD1. The V gene end was trimmed by 2 bases and the J gene end by 9 bases; junction bases not matched to a gene: 16. The CDR3 consists of 17 residues. The germline CDR1 and CDR2 sequences are MNHEY and SVGEGT.

This clonotype came up a few times. The chain links TRBV2 to TRBJ1-4; D unclear. Trimming shortened V by 1 base and J by 7 bases, and 10 bases separated the two germline ends. CDR1 and CDR2 (germline): SNHLY, FYNNEI. The CDR3 extends over 14 amino acids. CDR3 bases: TGTGCCAGCAGTGAAGGGGCTAACTTTGAAAAACTGTTTTTT. Protein sequence: CASSEGANFEKLFF.

The rearrangement joins TRBV5-6 to TRBJ1-1, with 8 positions matching TRBD1. V was pared by 2 bases and J by 4 bases, with 7 bases of the junction left unmatched. Germline V lookup: CDR1 SGHDT, CDR2 YYEEEE. The CDR3 runs to 15 residues. The CDR3 coding sequence is TGTGCCAGCAGCTTAGAACGACAGGGGCCCACTGAAGCTTTCTTT. It encodes CASSLERQGPTEAFF.

V is TRBV16 and J is TRBJ1-1; D is unresolved. Trimming removed 2 bases from V and 1 base from J, with 8 bases in between. Germline CDR1 reads KGHSY; CDR2 reads FQNENV. The CDR3 contains 14 residues. The CDR3 DNA follows: TGTGCCAGCAGCCAAAGGAGGGCGAACACTGAAGCTTTCTTT. As protein: CASSQRRANTEAFF.

The V and J genes are TRBV4-2 and TRBJ1-2; 7 bases are a match to TRBD1. Losses at the gene ends were 4 bases for V and 8 bases for J; bases not matched to a gene: 10. CDR3 length equals 14 residues. CDR1 and CDR2 (germline): LGHNA, YNFKEQ. DNA for the CDR3: TGTGCCAGCAGCCTCTCTTCCGGGACAGCCGGCTACACCTTC. Amino acid sequence: CASSLSSGTAGYTF.

This clonotype was seen a few times. The chain employs TRBV12-3 or TRBV12-4 and TRBJ2-5; a possible D gene is TRBD2 (5 bases). V lost 6 bases to trimming and J lost 5 bases, with 16 bases between them. CDR3 size: 14 residues. Written as DNA, the CDR3 is TGTGCCAGCAGCCTTTATAGCGTCGGGGAGACCCAGTACTTC. It specifies CASSLYSVGETQYF.